Listed here are 18 T cell receptor beta chains from one sample, sequenced in a study. Using its own MiXCR run on the RT-PCR reads, TCRdb lists one record per CDR3 protein. This table has more than 600,000 distinct CDR3 sequences, 12% to 15% appearing once. What was sequenced was memory CD4+ T cells from blood. All receptors derive from a female donor in good health, serving as a healthy control.

Details on this clonotype: Likely a read error: the CDR3 ends without its conserved phenylalanine or tryptophan. No DNA is shown, since the ends of the CDR3 on it are uncertain; the CDR3 is the one TCRdb lists. The chain is built from TRBV7-7 and TRBJ2-7; TRBD1 reflects the table's D call only, with no check against the DNA. Germline CDR1 and CDR2: SSHAT and FNYEAQ (reference sequence). 9 amino acids form the CDR3, both terminal residues included. This chain's CDR3 is CASSSRDSR.

This clonotype has just a few counts. The gene calls are TRBV12-3 or TRBV12-4 and TRBJ1-1; 7 nucleotides match TRBD1. V gave up 6 bases and J gave up 1 base; unmatched junction bases: 8. There are 15 residues in the CDR3. The chain's CDR3 is CASRRQGGWNTEAFF. DNA for the CDR3: TGTGCCAGCAGGCGACAGGGTGGATGGAACACTGAAGCTTTCTTT.

There are a few counts of this clonotype. The CDR3: CSASVLFGTDTQYF. The CDR3 DNA sequence: TGCAGTGCTAGCGTGCTGTTCGGCACAGATACGCAGTATTTT. This chain connects TRBV20-1 to TRBJ2-3, with unresolved D. Deletions cut 3 bases from V and 1 base from J, with 11 bases between. Germline V gene lookup returns CDR1 DFQATT and CDR2 SNEGSKA (reference sequence). This CDR3 is 14 amino acids long.

The CDR3: CSAGDRSSYEQYF. CDR3 nucleotide sequence: TGCAGCGCTGGGGACAGGTCCTCCTACGAGCAGTACTTC. The V call is TRBV29-1, the J call TRBJ2-7, with TRBD1 matching 8 bases. The V segment lost 7 bases and the J segment 0 bases; nucleotides outside the gene matches: 5. This CDR3 has 13 amino acids. Looked up from germline, CDR1 is SQVTM and CDR2 is ANQGSEA.

This clonotype was counted ten times or more. The chain has TRBV9 and TRBJ2-1, with D tentatively TRBD1 or TRBD2 (5 bases each). CDR1 is SGDLS, CDR2 YYNGEE, per germline. This CDR3 contains 14 residues. V was cut by 0 bases and J by 5 bases, with 9 bases left in between. The CDR3 nucleotides read TGTGCCAGCAGCGTAGTAGGGACGAACAATGAGCAGTTCTTC. Amino acid sequence: CASSVVGTNNEQFF.

For this clonotype: This sequence may be a read error, since a much larger clone differs from it by one base. The V and J genes are TRBV12-3 or TRBV12-4 and TRBJ1-6; D not resolved. The CDR3 sequence is 12 residues long. Trimming shortened V by 5 bases and J by 9 bases, and 8 bases separated the two germline ends. The CDR3 sequence: CASSIRSSPLHF. The CDR3 DNA is TGTGCCAGCAGTATAAGAAGTTCACCCCTCCACTTT.

In its sample, this clonotype was seen many times. This chain links TRBV29-1 with TRBJ2-3; either TRBD1 or TRBD2 may fit D (7 bases each). Germline values: CDR1 SQVTM, CDR2 ANQGSEA. V was trimmed by 6 bases and J by 4 bases, leaving 23 bases between them. This CDR3 region has 16 residues. Here the CDR3 reads CSVRGLNAGGADTQYF. Written as DNA, the CDR3 is TGCAGCGTGCGGGGCCTTAATGCAGGGGGGGCAGATACGCAGTATTTT.

This sequence joins TRBV20-1 and TRBJ1-4; D is ambiguous. CDR1 is DFQATT and CDR2 is SNEGSKA in the germline V gene (reference sequence). V was clipped by 6 bases and J by 4 bases, with 9 bases between them. CDR3 size: 12 residues. The CDR3, as DNA: TGCAGTGCGCCACTCTATAATGAAAAACTGTTTTTT. It specifies CSAPLYNEKLFF.

This clonotype was detected a few times. The chain has TRBV11-2 and TRBJ2-1; 9 positions agree with TRBD1. The CDR3 runs 17 residues. The V gene's germline CDR1 is SGHAT and CDR2 FQNNGV. Trimming took 5 bases from V and 5 from J; bases not matched to a gene: 13. CDR3 sequence (DNA): TGTGCCAGCAGCCTTAACCGTTGGGGGACAGGGAACAATGAGCAGTTCTTC. It yields the protein CASSLNRWGTGNNEQFF.

The genes are TRBV2 and TRBJ2-1; 10 bases are a match to TRBD2. The CDR3 loop spans 16 amino acids. In germline, CDR1 is SNHLY, CDR2 FYNNEI. With V trimmed by 5 bases and J by 7 bases, 11 bases remained unmatched. In DNA, the CDR3 is TGTGCCAGCAGTTTTAATCTAGCGGGGGCGAGGAATGAGCAGTTCTTC. It specifies CASSFNLAGARNEQFF.

Ten or more counts support this clonotype. This chain links TRBV10-2 with TRBJ2-3; TRBD2 matches at 11 bases. Looked up from germline, CDR1 is WSHSY and CDR2 is SAAADI. CDR3 size: 16 residues. J gave up 0 bases and V 2 bases, and 1 base lay outside the gene matches. Written as DNA, the CDR3 is TGCGCCAGCAGTGAGACTAGCGGGAGTAGCACAGATACGCAGTATTTT. Its protein is CASSETSGSSTDTQYF.

This clonotype has a count of ten or more. The genes are TRBV5-1 and TRBJ2-1, with 11 bases that match TRBD2. Germline CDR1 is SGHRS and CDR2 is YFSETQ. The CDR3 is made up of 15 amino acids. The V segment lost 7 bases and the J segment 6 bases; nucleotides outside the gene matches: 9. CDR3 nucleotides: TGCGCCAGCCGCCTGGGACTAGCGGCCTTCAATGAGCAGTTCTTC. Protein: CASRLGLAAFNEQFF. Full variable domain (remainder filled in from reference TRBV5-1 and TRBJ2-1): KAGVTQTPRYLIKTRGQQVTLSCSPISGHRSVSWYQQTPGQGLQFLFEYFSETQRNKGNFPGRFSGRQFSNSRSEMNVSTLELGDSALYLCASRLGLAAFNEQFFGPGTRLTVL.

The J gene is TRBJ2-2, the V gene TRBV5-5, with D maybe TRBD2 (5 bases). Trimming shortened V by 0 bases and J by 6 bases, and 6 bases separated the two germline ends. The germline CDR1 and CDR2 sequences are SGHKS and YYEKEE (reference sequence). This CDR3 has 13 residues. The CDR3 protein is CASSLASPGELFF. In DNA, the CDR3 is TGTGCCAGCAGCTTGGCTAGCCCCGGGGAGCTGTTTTTT.

This clonotype showed up many times. The chain employs TRBV4-1 and TRBJ1-2, with no clear D. The germline gives CDR1 MGHRA, CDR2 YSYEKL. The CDR3 spans 14 residues. The germline V and J ends were trimmed by 1 base and 4 bases, with 10 bases remaining between them. The CDR3 reads CASSQGGVFYGYTF. In nucleotides, the CDR3 is TGCGCCAGCAGCCAAGGCGGGGTTTTCTATGGCTACACCTTC.

This clonotype has at least ten counts. The chain links TRBV6-5 to TRBJ1-2; tentative D call: TRBD1 (5 bases). Looked up from germline, CDR1 is MNHEY and CDR2 is SVGAGI. The CDR3 sequence is 15 residues long. The V gene lost 6 bases and the J gene lost 2 bases, with 16 bases spanning the gap. CDR3 sequence (DNA): TGTGCCAGCAGGAACGGGGGGGTCCGAAACTATGGCTACACCTTC. Residues: CASRNGGVRNYGYTF.

This clonotype has a count of ten or more. The germline gene is not matched at one end of the junction; a read error may be the cause. This sequence joins TRBV5-1 and TRBJ1-1; D is perhaps TRBD1 (6 bases). The CDR3 is made up of 13 amino acids. In germline, CDR1 is SGHRS, CDR2 YFSETQ. The chain's CDR3 is CASRPGQNTEAFF. The DNA of the CDR3 is TGTGCCAGCAGACCGGGACAGAACACTGAAGCTTTCTTT.

The chain combines TRBV5-1 with TRBJ2-7, with TRBD1 matching over 12 bases. CDR1 and CDR2 (germline): SGHRS, YFSETQ. The CDR3 consists of 17 residues. J lost 2 bases, V lost 0 bases, and 6 bases had no gene match. The CDR3 DNA is TGCGCCAGCAGCTTGGGATGGGGACAGGGGGCAACCTACGAGCAGTACTTC. Protein: CASSLGWGQGATYEQYF.

The chain is built from TRBV5-4 and TRBJ2-3; 8 nucleotides line up with TRBD1. The CDR3 loop spans 17 amino acids. J was trimmed by 1 base and V by 4 bases; bases with no gene match: 11. In germline, CDR1 is SGHNT, CDR2 YYREEE (reference sequence). The CDR3 DNA follows: TGTGCCAGCAGCCAATTGACAGGGGATGGGGGCACAGATACGCAGTATTTT. It codes for CASSQLTGDGGTDTQYF.